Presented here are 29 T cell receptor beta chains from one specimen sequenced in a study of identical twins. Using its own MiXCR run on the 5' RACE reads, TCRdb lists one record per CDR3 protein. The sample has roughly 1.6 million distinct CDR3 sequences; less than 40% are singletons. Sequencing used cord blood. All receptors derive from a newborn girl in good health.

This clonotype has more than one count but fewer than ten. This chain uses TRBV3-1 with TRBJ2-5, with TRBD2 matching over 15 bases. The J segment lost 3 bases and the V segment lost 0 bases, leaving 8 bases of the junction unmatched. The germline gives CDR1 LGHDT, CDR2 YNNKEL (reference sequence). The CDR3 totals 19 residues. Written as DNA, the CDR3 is TGTGCCAGCAGCCAAGATAAGGGACTAGCGGGAGGTACCGAAGAGACCCAGTACTTC. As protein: CASSQDKGLAGGTEETQYF.

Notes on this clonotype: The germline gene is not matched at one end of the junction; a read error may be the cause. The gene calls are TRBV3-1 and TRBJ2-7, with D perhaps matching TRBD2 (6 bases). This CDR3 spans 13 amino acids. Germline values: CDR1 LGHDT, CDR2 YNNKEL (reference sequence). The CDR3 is CASSYGTSCEQYF. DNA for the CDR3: TGTGCCAGCAGCTACGGGACTTCCTGCGAGCAGTACTTC.

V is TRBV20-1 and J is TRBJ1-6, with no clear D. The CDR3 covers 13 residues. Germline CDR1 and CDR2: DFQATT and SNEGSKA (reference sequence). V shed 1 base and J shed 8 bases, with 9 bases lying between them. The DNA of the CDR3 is TGCAGTGCTAGAGTGGACGGGGATTCACCCCTCCACTTT. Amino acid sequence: CSARVDGDSPLHF.

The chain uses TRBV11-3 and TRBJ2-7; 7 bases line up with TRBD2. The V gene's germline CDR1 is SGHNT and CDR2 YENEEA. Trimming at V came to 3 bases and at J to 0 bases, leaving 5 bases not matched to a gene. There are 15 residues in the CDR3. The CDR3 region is CASSFALADSYEQYF. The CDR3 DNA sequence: TGTGCCAGCAGCTTCGCCCTAGCGGACTCCTACGAGCAGTACTTC.

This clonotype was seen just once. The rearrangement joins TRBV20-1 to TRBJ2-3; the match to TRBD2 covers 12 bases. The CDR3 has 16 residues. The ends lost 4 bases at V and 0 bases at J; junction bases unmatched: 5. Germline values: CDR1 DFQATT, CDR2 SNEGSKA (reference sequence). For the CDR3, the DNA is TGCAGTGCTACAGGACTAGCGGGGATTAGCACAGATACGCAGTATTTT. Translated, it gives CSATGLAGISTDTQYF.

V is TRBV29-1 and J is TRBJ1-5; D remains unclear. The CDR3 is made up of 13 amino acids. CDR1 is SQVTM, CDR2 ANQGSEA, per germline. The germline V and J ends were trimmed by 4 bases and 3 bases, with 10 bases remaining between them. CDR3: CSVAGDFNQPQHF. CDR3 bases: TGCAGCGTTGCCGGGGATTTCAATCAGCCCCAGCATTTT.

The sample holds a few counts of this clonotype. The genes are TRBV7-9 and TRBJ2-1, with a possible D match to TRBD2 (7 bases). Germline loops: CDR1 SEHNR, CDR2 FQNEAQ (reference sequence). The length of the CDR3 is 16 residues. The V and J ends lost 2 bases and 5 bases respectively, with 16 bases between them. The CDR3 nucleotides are TGTGCCAGCAGCTTACGGGGGCTAGCGGTCCACAATGAGCAGTTCTTC. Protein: CASSLRGLAVHNEQFF.

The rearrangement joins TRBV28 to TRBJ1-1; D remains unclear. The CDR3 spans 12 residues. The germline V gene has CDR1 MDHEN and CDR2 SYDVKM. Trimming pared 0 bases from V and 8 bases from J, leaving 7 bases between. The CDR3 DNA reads TGTGCCAGCAGTTTATGGCCGACGGAAGCTTTCTTT. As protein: CASSLWPTEAFF.

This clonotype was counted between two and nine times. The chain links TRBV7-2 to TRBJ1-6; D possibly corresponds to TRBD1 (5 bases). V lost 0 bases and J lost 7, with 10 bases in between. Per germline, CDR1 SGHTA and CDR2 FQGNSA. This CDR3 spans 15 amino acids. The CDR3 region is CASSLAQVMNSPLHF. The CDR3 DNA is TGTGCCAGCAGCTTAGCACAGGTTATGAATTCACCCCTCCACTTT. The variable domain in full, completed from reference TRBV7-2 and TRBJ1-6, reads GAGVSQSPSNKVTEKGKDVELRCDPISGHTALYWYRQSLGQGLEFLIYFQGNSAPDKSGLPSDRFSAERTGGSVSTLTIQRTQQEDSAVYLCASSLAQVMNSPLHFGNGTRLTVT.

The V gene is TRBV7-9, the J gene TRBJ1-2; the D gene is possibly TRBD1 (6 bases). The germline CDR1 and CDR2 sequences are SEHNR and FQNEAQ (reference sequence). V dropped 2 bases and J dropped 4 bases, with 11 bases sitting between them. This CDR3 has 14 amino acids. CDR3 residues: CASSLPRGGYGYTF. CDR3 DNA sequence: TGTGCCAGCAGCTTACCCAGGGGCGGCTATGGCTACACCTTC.

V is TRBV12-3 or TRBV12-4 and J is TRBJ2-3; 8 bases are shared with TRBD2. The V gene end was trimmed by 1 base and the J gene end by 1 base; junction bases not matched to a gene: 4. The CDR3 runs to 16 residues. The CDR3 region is CASSLGKAGGTDTQYF. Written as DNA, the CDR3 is TGTGCCAGCAGTTTAGGGAAAGCGGGGGGCACAGATACGCAGTATTTT.

The CDR3 is CASSARGLDTEAFF. The CDR3 DNA is TGTGCCAGCAGCGCGCGGGGATTGGACACTGAAGCTTTCTTT. The rearrangement joins TRBV11-2 to TRBJ1-1; no firm D call. V dropped 5 bases and J dropped 3 bases, with 13 bases sitting between them. This CDR3 comprises 14 residues. Germline values: CDR1 SGHAT, CDR2 FQNNGV.

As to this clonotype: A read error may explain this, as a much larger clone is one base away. The CDR3 loop reads CASSLEGETNYGYTF. CDR3 coding DNA: TGTGCCAGCAGCTTAGAAGGGGAGACTAACTATGGCTACACCTTC. The chain recombines TRBV11-2 with TRBJ1-2, with a weak D call TRBD1 (5 bases). The CDR3 is 15 amino acids. V lost 0 bases, J lost 0 bases, and 8 bases lay in between. The germline V gene has CDR1 SGHAT and CDR2 FQNNGV.

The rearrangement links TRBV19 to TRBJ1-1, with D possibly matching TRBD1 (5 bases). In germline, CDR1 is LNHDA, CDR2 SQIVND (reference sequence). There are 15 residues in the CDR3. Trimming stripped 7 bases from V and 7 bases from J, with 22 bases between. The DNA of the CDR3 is TGTGCCAGTATCCCTCAGGGACTCCGGGTCGGTGAAGCTTTCTTT. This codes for CASIPQGLRVGEAFF.

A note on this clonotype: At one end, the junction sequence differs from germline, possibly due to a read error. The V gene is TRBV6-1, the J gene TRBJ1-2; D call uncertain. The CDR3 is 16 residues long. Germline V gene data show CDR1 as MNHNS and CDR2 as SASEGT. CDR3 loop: CASSEPPGGILYGHTF. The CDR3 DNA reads TGTGCCAGCAGTGAGCCCCCAGGCGGGATCCTCTATGGCCACACCTTC.

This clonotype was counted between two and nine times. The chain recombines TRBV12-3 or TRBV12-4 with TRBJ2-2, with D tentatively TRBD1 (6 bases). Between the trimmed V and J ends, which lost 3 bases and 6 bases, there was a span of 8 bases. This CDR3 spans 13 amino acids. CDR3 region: CASSFQGPGELFF. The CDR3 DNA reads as TGTGCCAGCAGTTTCCAGGGGCCCGGGGAGCTGTTTTTT.

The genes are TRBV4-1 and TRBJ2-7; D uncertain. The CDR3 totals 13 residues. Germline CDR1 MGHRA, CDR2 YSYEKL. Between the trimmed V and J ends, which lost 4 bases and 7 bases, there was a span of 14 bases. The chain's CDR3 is CASSRLPYNEQYF. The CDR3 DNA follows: TGCGCCAGCAGCCGGCTTCCCTACAATGAGCAGTACTTC.

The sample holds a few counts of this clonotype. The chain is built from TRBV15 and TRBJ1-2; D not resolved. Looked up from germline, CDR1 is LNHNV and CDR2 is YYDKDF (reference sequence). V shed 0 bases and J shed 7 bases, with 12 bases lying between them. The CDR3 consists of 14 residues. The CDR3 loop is CATSRDRRTGGYTF. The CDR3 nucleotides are TGTGCCACCAGCAGAGATAGGCGGACCGGTGGCTACACCTTC.

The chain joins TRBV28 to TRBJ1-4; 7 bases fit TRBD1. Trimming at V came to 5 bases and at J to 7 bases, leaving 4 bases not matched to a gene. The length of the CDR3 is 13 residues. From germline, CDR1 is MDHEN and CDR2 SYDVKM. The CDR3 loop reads CASSEGQTEKLFF. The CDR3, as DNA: TGTGCCAGCAGTGAGGGACAGACTGAAAAACTGTTTTTT.

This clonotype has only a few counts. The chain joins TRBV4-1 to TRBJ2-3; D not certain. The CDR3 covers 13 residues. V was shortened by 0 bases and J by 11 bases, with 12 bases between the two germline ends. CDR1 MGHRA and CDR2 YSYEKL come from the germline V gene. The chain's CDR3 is CASSQDRSYGQYF. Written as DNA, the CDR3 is TGCGCCAGCAGCCAAGATCGGAGCTATGGGCAGTATTTT.

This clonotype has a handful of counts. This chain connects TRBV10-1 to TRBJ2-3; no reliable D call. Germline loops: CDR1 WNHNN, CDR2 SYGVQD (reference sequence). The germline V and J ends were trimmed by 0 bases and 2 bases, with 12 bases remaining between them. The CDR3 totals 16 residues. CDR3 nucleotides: TGCGCCAGCAGTGAGTCGTTCCTTCCGATCACAGATACGCAGTATTTT. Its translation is CASSESFLPITDTQYF.

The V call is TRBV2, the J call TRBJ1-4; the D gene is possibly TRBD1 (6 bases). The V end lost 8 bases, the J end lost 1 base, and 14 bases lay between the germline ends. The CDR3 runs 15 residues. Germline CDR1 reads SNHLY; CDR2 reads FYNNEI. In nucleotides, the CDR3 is TGTGCCAGCGGAGGGGCCAGGGGAACTAATGAAAAACTGTTTTTT. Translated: CASGGARGTNEKLFF.

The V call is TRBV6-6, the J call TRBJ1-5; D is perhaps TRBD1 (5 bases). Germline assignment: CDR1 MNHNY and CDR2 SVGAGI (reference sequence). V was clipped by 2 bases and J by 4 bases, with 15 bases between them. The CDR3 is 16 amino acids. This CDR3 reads CASSYGRGAGNQPQHF. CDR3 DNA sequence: TGTGCCAGCAGTTACGGTCGGGGCGCGGGTAATCAGCCCCAGCATTTT.

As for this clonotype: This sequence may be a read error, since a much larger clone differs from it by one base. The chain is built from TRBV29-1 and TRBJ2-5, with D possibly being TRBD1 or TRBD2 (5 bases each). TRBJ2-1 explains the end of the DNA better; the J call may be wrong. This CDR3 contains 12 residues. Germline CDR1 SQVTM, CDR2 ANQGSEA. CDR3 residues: CSVLYQGETQFF. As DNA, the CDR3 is TGCAGCGTTCTGTATCAGGGAGAGACCCAGTTCTTC.

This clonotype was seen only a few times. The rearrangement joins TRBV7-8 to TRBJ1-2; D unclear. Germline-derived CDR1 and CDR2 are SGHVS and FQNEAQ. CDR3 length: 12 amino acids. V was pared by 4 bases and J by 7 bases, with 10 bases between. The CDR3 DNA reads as TGTGCCAGCAGCTCCGGTATGGGTGGCTACACCTTC. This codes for CASSSGMGGYTF.

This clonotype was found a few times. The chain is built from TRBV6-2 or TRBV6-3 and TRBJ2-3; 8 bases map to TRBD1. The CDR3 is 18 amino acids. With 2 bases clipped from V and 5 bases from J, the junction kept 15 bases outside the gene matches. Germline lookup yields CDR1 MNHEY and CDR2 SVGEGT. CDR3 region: CASSYPKGRQGQGDTQYF. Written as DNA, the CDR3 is TGTGCCAGCAGTTACCCGAAGGGCCGACAGGGGCAGGGAGATACGCAGTATTTT.

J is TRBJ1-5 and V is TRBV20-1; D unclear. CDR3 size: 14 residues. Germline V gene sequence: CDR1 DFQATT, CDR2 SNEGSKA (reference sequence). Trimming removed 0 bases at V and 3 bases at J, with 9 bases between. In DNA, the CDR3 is TGCAGTGCTAGAGATTGGGTCACCAATCAGCCCCAGCATTTT. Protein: CSARDWVTNQPQHF.

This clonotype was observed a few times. Here the CDR3 DNA reads TGTGCCATCAGTGACCAGGGGTTTGTGAGCTCCTATAATTCACCCCTCCACTTT. Translated: CAISDQGFVSSYNSPLHF. This chain joins TRBV10-3 and TRBJ1-6, with D possibly TRBD1 on 6 matching bases. V was pared by 3 bases and J by 0 bases, with 15 bases between. There are 18 residues in the CDR3. The germline CDR1 and CDR2 sequences are ENHRY and SYGVKD.

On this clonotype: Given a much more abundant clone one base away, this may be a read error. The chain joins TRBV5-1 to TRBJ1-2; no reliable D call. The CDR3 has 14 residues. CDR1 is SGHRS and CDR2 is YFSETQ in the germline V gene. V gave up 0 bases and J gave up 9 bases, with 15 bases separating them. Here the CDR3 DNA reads TGCGCCAGCAGCTTGGGAAACAAGGGAGATAGCTACACCTTC. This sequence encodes CASSLGNKGDSYTF.